This TCR beta chain was sequenced for a study of T cells in narcolepsy. Whole-study results and caveats: Autoreactive clone sequences were missing from some blood memory CD4+ repertoires.

With respect to this clone: The antigen remains unidentified.

Looked up from germline, CDR1 is SGHTA and CDR2 is FQGNSA. V lost 0 bases to trimming and J lost 7 bases, with 10 bases between them. The CDR3 loop spans 13 amino acids. Here immunoSEQ multiplex PCR was the method, and the copy in TCRdb shows in-frame clones only, minus some. The sample contains approximately 30,000 clones, around nine tenths of which appear only once. The source of this sequence is a human donor with narcolepsy. Sequenced sample: CD45RA- memory CD4+ T cells from PBMCs. The V gene is TRBV7-2, the J gene TRBJ2-7; no firm D call. The CDR3 loop reads CASSLASLREQYF. CDR3 bases: TGTGCCAGCAGCTTAGCTAGCCTACGGGAGCAGTACTTC.